This entry is about one T cell receptor (beta chain). This record comes from a study of T-cell memory formation after mild COVID-19. Turning to the study itself: TCR clusters showed largely donor specificity.

Each CDR3 protein is one row after TCRdb ran MiXCR on the 5' RACE reads. The sample holds about 390,000 distinct CDR3 sequences, approximately 21% seen once. Germline V lookup: CDR1 LNHDA, CDR2 SQIVND (reference sequence). Unmatched junction bases numbered 15, after V lost 9 bases and J lost 5 bases. This CDR3 is 15 amino acids long. The chain has TRBV19 and TRBJ2-5; 7 nucleotides agree with TRBD1. Sample: PBMCs or a T cell subset sorted from them (not recorded which). This clonotype originated in an adult woman who had mild COVID-19 (a few samples of this study predate the infection). Cell type and time point are not known. CDR3: CARGRTGKRWETQYF. The CDR3 DNA follows: TGTGCCAGGGGCCGGACAGGCAAAAGGTGGGAGACCCAGTACTTC.